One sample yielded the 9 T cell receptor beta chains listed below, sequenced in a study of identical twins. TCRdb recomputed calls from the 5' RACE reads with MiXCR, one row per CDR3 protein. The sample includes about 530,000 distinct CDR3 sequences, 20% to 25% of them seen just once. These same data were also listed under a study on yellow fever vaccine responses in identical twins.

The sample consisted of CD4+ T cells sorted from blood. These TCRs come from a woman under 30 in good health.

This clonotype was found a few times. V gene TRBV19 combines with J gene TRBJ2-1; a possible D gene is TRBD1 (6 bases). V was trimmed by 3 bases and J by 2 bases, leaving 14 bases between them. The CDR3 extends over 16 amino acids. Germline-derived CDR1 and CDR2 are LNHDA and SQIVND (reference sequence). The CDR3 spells CASSILGQGTYNEQFF. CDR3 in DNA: TGTGCCAGTAGTATCCTGGGCCAGGGGACCTACAATGAGCAGTTCTTC.

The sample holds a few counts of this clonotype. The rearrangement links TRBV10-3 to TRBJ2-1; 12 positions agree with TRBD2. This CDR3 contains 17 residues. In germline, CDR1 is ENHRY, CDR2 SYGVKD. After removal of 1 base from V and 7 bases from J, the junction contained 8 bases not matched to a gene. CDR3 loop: CAISELMTSGSGNEQFF. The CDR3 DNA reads TGTGCCATCAGTGAGTTAATGACTAGCGGGAGTGGTAATGAGCAGTTCTTC.

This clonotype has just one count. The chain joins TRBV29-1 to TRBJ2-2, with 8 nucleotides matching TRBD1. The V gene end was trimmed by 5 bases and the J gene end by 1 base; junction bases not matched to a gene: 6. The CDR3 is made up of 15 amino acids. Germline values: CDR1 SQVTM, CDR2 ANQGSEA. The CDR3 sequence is CSVRGQGRNTGELFF. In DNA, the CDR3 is TGCAGCGTTCGAGGACAGGGAAGGAACACCGGGGAGCTGTTTTTT.

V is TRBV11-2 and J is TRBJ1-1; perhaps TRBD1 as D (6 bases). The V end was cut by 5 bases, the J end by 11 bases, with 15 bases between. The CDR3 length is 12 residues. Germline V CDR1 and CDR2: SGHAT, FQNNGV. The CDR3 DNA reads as TGTGCCAGCAGCCTGCGGGGGGCGGATGCTTTCTTT. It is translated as CASSLRGADAFF.

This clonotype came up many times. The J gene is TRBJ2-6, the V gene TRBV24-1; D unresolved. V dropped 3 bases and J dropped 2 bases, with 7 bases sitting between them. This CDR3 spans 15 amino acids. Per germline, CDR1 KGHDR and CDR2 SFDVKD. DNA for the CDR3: TGTGCCACCAGTGATAAGCGACCTGGGGCCAACGTCCTGACTTTC. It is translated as CATSDKRPGANVLTF.

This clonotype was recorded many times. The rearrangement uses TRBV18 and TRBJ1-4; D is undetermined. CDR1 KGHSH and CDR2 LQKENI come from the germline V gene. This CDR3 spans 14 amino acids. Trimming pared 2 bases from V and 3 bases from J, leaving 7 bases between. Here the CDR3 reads CASSPGAANEKLFF. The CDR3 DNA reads TGTGCCAGCTCACCAGGAGCCGCTAATGAAAAACTGTTTTTT.

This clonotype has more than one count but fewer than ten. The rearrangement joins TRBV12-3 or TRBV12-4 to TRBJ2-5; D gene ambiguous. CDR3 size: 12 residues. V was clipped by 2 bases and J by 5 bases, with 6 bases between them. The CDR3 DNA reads TGTGCCAGCAGTTTATGGCGGGAGACCCAGTACTTC. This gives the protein CASSLWRETQYF.

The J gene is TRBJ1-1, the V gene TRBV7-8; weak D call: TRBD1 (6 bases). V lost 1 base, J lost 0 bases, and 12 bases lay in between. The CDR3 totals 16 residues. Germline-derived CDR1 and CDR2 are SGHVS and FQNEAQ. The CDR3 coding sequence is TGTGCCAGCAGCTTAGTCCAGGGGCTGATGAACACTGAAGCTTTCTTT. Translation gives CASSLVQGLMNTEAFF. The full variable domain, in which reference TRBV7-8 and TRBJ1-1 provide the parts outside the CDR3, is GAGVSQSPRYKVAKRGQDVALRCDPISGHVSLFWYQQALGQGPEFLTYFQNEAQLDKSGLPSDRFFAERPEGSVSTLKIQRTQQEDSAVYLCASSLVQGLMNTEAFFGQGTRLTVV.

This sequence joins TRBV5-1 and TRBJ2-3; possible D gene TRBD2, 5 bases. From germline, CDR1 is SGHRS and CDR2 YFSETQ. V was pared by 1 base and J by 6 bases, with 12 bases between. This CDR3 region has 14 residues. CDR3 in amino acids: CASSLIPDLDTQYF. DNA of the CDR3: TGCGCCAGCAGCTTGATTCCGGACTTGGATACGCAGTATTTT.